This is a list of T cell receptor beta chains from one sample in a study of identical twins. TCRdb re-analysed the 5' RACE reads in MiXCR, keeping a single row per CDR3 protein. The table records more than 400,000 distinct CDR3 sequences, approximately 14% of them present only once. A further study also used this sample, focusing on yellow fever vaccine responses in identical twins.

Sequencing used CD4+ T cells sorted from blood. The receptor source for this set is a woman younger than 35 in good health. CDR3s include the opening cysteine and the closing phenylalanine or tryptophan. Fields, in order: V gene, CDR3 length, clone size, J gene, D gene, CDR3 DNA, CDR3 protein. The D gene is left open where the match is weak. Only some rows state a clone size, as once, few, many or a class for expanded clones.

>TRBV2|15|few|TRBJ2-1|TRBD2
TGTGCCAGCTGGCGACTAGCGGTCTCCTACAATGAGCAGTTCTTC
CASWRLAVSYNEQFF
>TRBV18|14|few|TRBJ2-7|-
TGTGCCAGCTCACCACAACCTCTCCGAAACGAGCAGTACTTC
CASSPQPLRNEQYF
>TRBV12-3/TRBV12-4|12|-|TRBJ2-1|-
TGTGCCAGCCGGGTGCAGGCCGATGAGCAGTTCTTC
CASRVQADEQFF
>TRBV10-3|14|-|TRBJ1-1|-
TGTGCCATCAGTGCAGTCAAGGGAGGCACTGAAGCTTTCTTT
CAISAVKGGTEAFF
>TRBV5-1|19|-|TRBJ2-3|TRBD2
TGCGCCAGCAGCTTGTGGAGAGGAACTGGCGGGGGGGGATCAGATACGCAGTATTTT
CASSLWRGTGGGGSDTQYF
>TRBV28|17|-|TRBJ2-1|TRBD1
TGTGCCAGCAGTCCTCCGGTGGGACAGGGGTCCTACAATGAGCAGTTCTTC
CASSPPVGQGSYNEQFF
>TRBV28|15|few|TRBJ2-3|-
TGTGCCAGCAGTTTCGGGGGGACAAACAGAGATACGCAGTATTTT
CASSFGGTNRDTQYF
>TRBV15|11|many|TRBJ2-7|-
TGTGCCACCAGCAGACATAGCGAGCAGTACTTC
CATSRHSEQYF
>TRBV25-1|16|-|TRBJ2-3|-
TGTGCCAGCAGTACCAGACAGGGTGGACGGGAGGATACGCAGTATTTT
CASSTRQGGREDTQYF
>TRBV11-2|15|many|TRBJ2-7|TRBD2
TGTGCCAGCAGCTTATTGGGACTAGCGTTCTACGAGCAGTACTTC
CASSLLGLAFYEQYF
>TRBV27|14|-|TRBJ2-1|-
TGTGCCAGCAGGTATCGGGGGTCAAACAATGAGCAGTTCTTC
CASRYRGSNNEQFF
>TRBV14|12|-|TRBJ2-1|-
TGTGCCAGCAGCCAGGGAAGAAATGAGCAGTTCTTC
CASSQGRNEQFF
>TRBV20-1|14|once|TRBJ1-1|-
TGCAGTGCTAGAACGGGACATAGTAACACTGAAGCTTTCTTT
CSARTGHSNTEAFF
>TRBV12-3/TRBV12-4|15|-|TRBJ2-7|TRBD2
TGTGCCAGCACCCCGGGGGGGAGTGGGTCCTACGAGCAGTACTTC
CASTPGGSGSYEQYF
>TRBV12-3/TRBV12-4|13|few|TRBJ2-1|-
TGTGCCAGCAGTTTCTCAGGCCCGGGTGAGCAGTTCTTC
CASSFSGPGEQFF
>TRBV4-1|18|few|TRBJ2-4|TRBD2
TGCGCCAGCAGCCCGGGACTAGCGGGAGGGCGAGCTAAAAACATTCAGTACTTC
CASSPGLAGGRAKNIQYF
>TRBV7-9|16|-|TRBJ1-6|TRBD1
TGTGCCAGCAGCTCCGACAGGGGGGGATATAATTCACCCCTCCACTTT
CASSSDRGGYNSPLHF
>TRBV5-1|14|many|TRBJ2-1|-
TGCGCCAGCAGCTTGGGGCAGACCTACAATGAGCAGTTCTTC
CASSLGQTYNEQFF
>TRBV28|16|-|TRBJ2-5|TRBD2
TGTGCCAGCAGTCCCGAGACTAGCGGGGGGAAAAAGACCCAGTACTTC
CASSPETSGGKKTQYF
>TRBV29-1|18|few|TRBJ2-2|TRBD2
TGCAGCGTTGCAGGGACTAGCGGGAGCAAAGCGGGCACCGGGGAGCTGTTTTTT
CSVAGTSGSKAGTGELFF
>TRBV29-1|16|-|TRBJ2-5|TRBD2
TGCAGCGTGCCCCCCGGGACTAGCGGGAGCGGGGAGACCCAGTACTTC
CSVPPGTSGSGETQYF
>TRBV19|19|-|TRBJ2-3|TRBD2
TGTGCCAGTAGTATCGGGCAGGGTTGGGCTAGCGGGAGTTTATATACGCAGTATTTT
CASSIGQGWASGSLYTQYF
>TRBV6-1|15|-|TRBJ1-5|TRBD1
TGTGCCAGCCAGACGGGACAGAATAGCAATCAGCCCCAGCATTTT
CASQTGQNSNQPQHF
>TRBV5-1|15|many|TRBJ2-1|TRBD1
TGCGCCAGCAGCTTGGGGACAGGGAACTACAATGAGCAGTTCTTC
CASSLGTGNYNEQFF
>TRBV7-2|16|few|TRBJ2-7|TRBD2
TGTGCCAGCAGCTTAGGGGGACTAGCGGGAGCGAACGAGCAGTACTTC
CASSLGGLAGANEQYF
>TRBV7-8|16|many|TRBJ2-2|TRBD2
TGTGCCAGCAGCTTTTCTAGCGGGAGAGGGGCCGGGGAGCTGTTTTTT
CASSFSSGRGAGELFF
>TRBV11-2|13|few|TRBJ2-5|-
TGTGCCAGCAGCTTAAGGGCAAAAGAGACCCAGTACTTC
CASSLRAKETQYF
>TRBV20-1|15|few|TRBJ2-3|-
TGCAGTGCTAGAGATGGTGCCTCTAGCACAGATACGCAGTATTTT
CSARDGASSTDTQYF
>TRBV18|16|-|TRBJ2-7|-
TGTGCCAGCTCACCAGTGAGAGGACAAACCACCTACGAGCAGTACTTC
CASSPVRGQTTYEQYF
>TRBV3-1|16|-|TRBJ2-1|TRBD2
TGTGCCAGCAGCCAGTGGGGGGGACTGGCGGGGAATGAGCAGTTCTTC
CASSQWGGLAGNEQFF
>TRBV27|17|few|TRBJ2-1|TRBD2
TGTGCCAGCAGTTTATCCTTACGACTAGCGGGAGAGGATGAGCAGTTCTTC
CASSLSLRLAGEDEQFF
>TRBV28|17|-|TRBJ2-6|-
TGTGCCAGCAGTCCGACGGGGTCAGAGTCTGGGGCCAACGTCCTGACTTTC
CASSPTGSESGANVLTF
>TRBV7-2|13|-|TRBJ1-6|-
TGTGCCAGCAGCCAGGTGGGAAATTCACCCCTCCACTTT
CASSQVGNSPLHF
>TRBV20-1|14|few|TRBJ2-4|-
TGCAGTGCTAGAGGAGTGCTAGCCAAAAACATTCAGTACTTC
CSARGVLAKNIQYF
>TRBV10-3|13|many|TRBJ1-2|-
TGTGCCATCAGCCTACAGCCGAACGGCGGCTACACCTTC
CAISLQPNGGYTF
>TRBV6-2/TRBV6-3|20|few|TRBJ2-2|TRBD1
TGTGCCAGCAGTACCTACCCGTTGACAGGGGAAAGGGGGAACACCGGGGAGCTGTTTTTT
CASSTYPLTGERGNTGELFF
>TRBV20-1|11|-|TRBJ1-1|-
TGCAGTGCTAGAGATAACACTGAAGCTTTCTTT
CSARDNTEAFF
>TRBV12-3/TRBV12-4|13|few|TRBJ1-1|-
TGTGCCAGCAGTGCGGGAATTACTGGTGAAGCTTTCTTT
CASSAGITGEAFF
>TRBV29-1|12|many|TRBJ2-3|-
TGCAGCGTCAAGTCGAGCACAGATACGCAGTATTTT
CSVKSSTDTQYF
>TRBV24-1|16|few|TRBJ2-5|-
TGTGCCACCAGTGATTTTGTAACAGGTAAAGGAGAGACCCAGTACTTC
CATSDFVTGKGETQYF
>TRBV2|12|few|TRBJ1-4|-
TGTGCCAGAGGACACATAAATGAAAAACTGTTTTTT
CARGHINEKLFF
>TRBV12-3/TRBV12-4|15|few|TRBJ1-2|TRBD1
TGTGCCAGCAGTTCCGGGACAGAACCTCTCTATGGCTACACCTTC
CASSSGTEPLYGYTF
>TRBV28|16|-|TRBJ2-1|TRBD2
TGTGCCAGCAGAAGCGGATCTAGCGGGAGCTCCAATGAGCAGTTCTTC
CASRSGSSGSSNEQFF
>TRBV6-1|14|few|TRBJ1-6|-
TGTGCCAGCAGAACATACAGTAGTAATTCACCCCTCCACTTT
CASRTYSSNSPLHF
>TRBV19|16|-|TRBJ2-3|TRBD2
TGTGCCAGTAGGAGTAGCGGGATCTCTAGCACAGATACGCAGTATTTT
CASRSSGISSTDTQYF
>TRBV29-1|12|-|TRBJ2-7|TRBD2
TGCAGCCACGGGACTAGGACCTACGAGCAGTACTTC
CSHGTRTYEQYF
>TRBV29-1|14|few|TRBJ1-4|TRBD1
TGCAGCGTTGCAACAGGGGCAACTAATGAAAAACTGTTTTTT
CSVATGATNEKLFF
>TRBV2|18|-|TRBJ2-6|TRBD1
TGTGCCAGCAACTTTCAGGGACAGGGGGCGAATGGGGCCAACGTCCTGACTTTC
CASNFQGQGANGANVLTF
>TRBV28|12|-|TRBJ2-3|-
TGTGCCAGCAGCCGTAAGCATGGTACGCAGTATTTT
CASSRKHGTQYF
>TRBV20-1|15|-|TRBJ2-3|TRBD1
TGCAGTGCTACTACGGGACAGGGGAGCACAGATACGCAGTATTTT
CSATTGQGSTDTQYF
>TRBV11-2|19|-|TRBJ2-5|TRBD2
TGTGCCAGCAGCTTAAGGTCTAGCGGGAGTAGGGGGTACCAAGAGACCCAGTACTTC
CASSLRSSGSRGYQETQYF
>TRBV6-1|12|-|TRBJ1-5|-
TGTGCCAGCAGACCTAGCAATCAGCCCCAGCATTTT
CASRPSNQPQHF
>TRBV3-1|18|few|TRBJ2-1|TRBD2
TGTGCCAGCAGCCAAGTTGGGGAACGGGGGGGACCCTACAATGAGCAGTTCTTC
CASSQVGERGGPYNEQFF